This record looks at one TCR beta chain sequence and its context. Its antigen is as yet unknown. Measured with immunoSEQ multiplex PCR; TCRdb has only the in-frame clones, and not every one. The table has about 21,000 clones, about 80% seen once. The CDR3 is made up of 16 amino acids. V lost 1 base, J lost 8 bases, and 9 bases stayed unmatched. The V gene's germline CDR1 is SGDLS and CDR2 YYNGEE. These data are taken from a study of OX40 agonist ivuxolimab in advanced cancers. General study findings and limits: Researchers did not determine the expanded peripheral T cells' antigen specificity. More expanded clones were found, on average, in CD8+ than in CD4+ T cells.

This chain uses TRBV9 with TRBJ2-1; 10 bases align to TRBD2. The source material was CD4+ or CD8+ T cells sorted from blood, sampled in a trial of the OX40 agonist ivuxolimab. This TCR was recovered from an adult with an advanced solid tumor such as melanoma, head and neck, liver or kidney cancer. CDR3 residues: CASSVWLAGVGDEQFF. Here the CDR3 DNA reads TGTGCCAGCAGCGTATGGCTAGCGGGAGTCGGGGATGAGCAGTTCTTC.